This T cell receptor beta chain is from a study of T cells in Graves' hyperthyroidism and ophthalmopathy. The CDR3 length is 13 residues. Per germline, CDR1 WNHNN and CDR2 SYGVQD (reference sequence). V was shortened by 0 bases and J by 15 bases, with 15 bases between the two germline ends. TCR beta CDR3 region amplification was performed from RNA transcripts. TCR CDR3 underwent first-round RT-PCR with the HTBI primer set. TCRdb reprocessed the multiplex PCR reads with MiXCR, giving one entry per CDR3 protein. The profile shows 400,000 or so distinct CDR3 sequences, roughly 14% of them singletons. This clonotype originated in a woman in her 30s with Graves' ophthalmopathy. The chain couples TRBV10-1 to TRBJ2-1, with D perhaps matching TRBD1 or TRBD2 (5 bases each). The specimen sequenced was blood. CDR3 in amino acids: CASSESGRGGWFF. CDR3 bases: TGCGCCAGCAGTGAGTCCGGCCGGGGCGGCTGGTTCTTC.